Listed below are T cell receptor beta chains from one sample, sequenced in a study of identical twins. TCRdb analysed the 5' RACE reads with MiXCR anew, one entry per CDR3 protein. The sample lists roughly 540,000 distinct CDR3 sequences, roughly 21% occurring once. The data also belong to a second study, concerning T cells expressing NK-cell markers.

Sample: CD4+ T cells sorted from blood. The source is a woman younger than 35 in good health. CDR3s include the opening cysteine and the closing phenylalanine or tryptophan. Each record gives: V gene, J gene, clone size, D gene, CDR3 DNA, CDR3 protein. D genes are given only for firm matches. Size values are once, few and many counts, or a class for expanded clones, and some rows have none.

TRBV10-3	TRBJ2-5	.	.	TGTGCCATCTATAGCGGTAGACAAGAGACCCAGTACTTC	CAIYSGRQETQYF
TRBV2	TRBJ1-1	.	TRBD1	TGTGCCAGCTCACTAAAGGGGGCGCTGAACACTGAAGCTTTCTTT	CASSLKGALNTEAFF
TRBV10-3	TRBJ2-5	.	TRBD2	TGTGCCATCAGTGAGCGGGGACTAGCGACTGGGGAGACCCAGTACTTC	CAISERGLATGETQYF
TRBV4-2	TRBJ1-6	.	.	TGTGCCAGCAGCCAACCCGGACGGATAGATTCACCCCTCCACTTT	CASSQPGRIDSPLHF
TRBV9	TRBJ2-1	.	.	TGTGCCAGCAGCGTAAACTACAATGAGCAGTTCTTC	CASSVNYNEQFF
TRBV6-5	TRBJ1-2	.	TRBD1	TGTGCCAGCAGTTACTCCGGGACAGGGACCGGCTACACCTTC	CASSYSGTGTGYTF
TRBV20-1	TRBJ2-3	few	TRBD1	TGCAGTGTCGACAGGGTTGATACGCAGTATTTT	CSVDRVDTQYF
TRBV20-1	TRBJ1-1	.	.	TGCAGTGCTAGAGATGACGCGGAAGCTTTCTTT	CSARDDAEAFF
TRBV18	TRBJ2-1	few	.	TGTGCCAGCTCCCCCGGGAAAAAAAAGACGCATGAGCAGTTCTTC	CASSPGKKKTHEQFF
TRBV20-1	TRBJ1-1	few	TRBD1	TGCAGTGCTGCCCTCGCAGGGGGAGGGACTGAAGCTTTCTTT	CSAALAGGGTEAFF
TRBV7-9	TRBJ2-2	few	.	TGTGCCAGCAGCTTCCGAGGGACCACCGGGGAGCTGTTTTTT	CASSFRGTTGELFF
TRBV5-1	TRBJ2-5	few	.	TGCGCCAGCAGCTTCACAGGCGATTGGGAGACCCAGTACTTC	CASSFTGDWETQYF
TRBV12-3/TRBV12-4	TRBJ1-1	many	.	TGTGCCAGCAGTTTGGGACATATGAACACTGAAGCTTTCTTT	CASSLGHMNTEAFF
TRBV15	TRBJ1-1	.	.	TGTGCCACCAGCAGAGAGGGGGCCTTGAACACTGAAGCTTTCTTT	CATSREGALNTEAFF
TRBV27	TRBJ2-3	.	TRBD2	TGTGCCAGCAGTTTGGCTAGCGGGTCACGCTCGCGGGATACGCAGTATTTT	CASSLASGSRSRDTQYF
TRBV4-1	TRBJ1-3	.	.	TGCGCCAGCAGCCAAGAAGGCACCTCTGGAAACACCATATATTTT	CASSQEGTSGNTIYF
TRBV15	TRBJ1-1	.	TRBD1	TGTGCCACCAGCAGCGGACAGGGCGGGGGGAACACTGAAGCTTTCTTT	CATSSGQGGGNTEAFF
TRBV5-1	TRBJ2-1	few	.	TGCGCCAGCAGCCAGGAACTGAGCTCCTACAATGAGCAGTTCTTC	CASSQELSSYNEQFF
TRBV29-1	TRBJ1-1	few	TRBD1	TGCAGCGTTGAAGATCGGACAGGGGGGGCTTTCTTT	CSVEDRTGGAFF
TRBV10-3	TRBJ2-7	few	TRBD2	TGTGCCATCAGTAAAATGACGAGCGGGAGTGCCCACGAGCAGTACTTC	CAISKMTSGSAHEQYF
TRBV5-1	TRBJ2-5	few	.	TGCGCCAGCAGCCTGAACTCGAACTCGGAGACCCAGTACTTC	CASSLNSNSETQYF
TRBV20-1	TRBJ2-7	few	TRBD1	TGCAGTGCTACGGAGGACAGGGACTACGAGCAGTACTTC	CSATEDRDYEQYF
TRBV7-2	TRBJ1-3	.	.	TGTGCCAGCAGCGCAACGCAGGGCAGGGGAAACACCATATATTTT	CASSATQGRGNTIYF
TRBV7-7	TRBJ2-1	.	.	TGTGCCAGCAGCTACCAAGAGCTGGGGGAGCAGTTCTTC	CASSYQELGEQFF
TRBV2	TRBJ2-5	.	.	TGTGCCAGCAGTGCCCGAACGGAGAAAGAGACCCAGTACTTC	CASSARTEKETQYF
TRBV7-9	TRBJ1-4	.	.	TGTGCCAGCAGCAACATCGGGCAGATTAATGAAAAACTGTTTTTT	CASSNIGQINEKLFF
TRBV20-1	TRBJ2-6	.	TRBD1	TGCAGTGCTAGAAAACAGGGGGCCGGGGCCAACGTCCTGACTTTC	CSARKQGAGANVLTF
TRBV6-5	TRBJ1-6	many	.	TGTGCCAGCAGTTGGGAGACCAATTCACCCCTCCACTTT	CASSWETNSPLHF
TRBV29-1	TRBJ2-1	few	.	TGCAGCGCTGCGGAACCGACGGAGCAGTTCTTC	CSAAEPTEQFF
TRBV6-1	TRBJ1-6	few	TRBD1	TGTGCCAGCAGCCACCTAACCGGGACAGGGGATTCACCCCTCCACTTT	CASSHLTGTGDSPLHF